These T cell receptor beta chains were read from a single sample in a study of CD8 T cells in ankylosing spondylitis. TCRdb ran MiXCR on the 5' RACE reads and lists one entry per CDR3 protein. This sample has a few hundred thousand distinct CDR3 sequences; about a fifth occur once, and the top ten carry about 4%. Sequences were obtained from blood, either unsorted or a sorted T cell fraction (not recorded which). The receptors come from a female donor with ankylosing spondylitis or in good health (not recorded which). Each CDR3 is given without its conserved first and last residue.

TRBJ2-2	TRBV2	ATQGAMNTGELF
TRBJ1-6	TRBV12-3/TRBV12-4	ASSLAGRSPLH
TRBJ1-5	TRBV5-1	ASSLERGEPQH
TRBJ2-2	TRBV27	ASSSPGRGGTGELF
TRBJ2-1	TRBV5-5	ASLPLAGFNEQF
TRBJ2-7	TRBV10-3	AISESGAGGENEQY
TRBJ2-2	TRBV6-2/TRBV6-3	ASSSGTSGRSGELF
TRBJ2-1	TRBV27	ASSSRGVYNEQF
TRBJ1-1	TRBV7-2	ATLLQGQGTEAF
TRBJ1-2	TRBV20-1	SAAEGRSWGYT
TRBJ2-5	TRBV7-2	ASSLRWSQETQY
TRBJ1-1	TRBV20-1	SRMTANTEAF
TRBJ2-1	TRBV20-1	SARAGEGEQF
TRBJ1-4	TRBV28	ASSLRDGFTYEKLF